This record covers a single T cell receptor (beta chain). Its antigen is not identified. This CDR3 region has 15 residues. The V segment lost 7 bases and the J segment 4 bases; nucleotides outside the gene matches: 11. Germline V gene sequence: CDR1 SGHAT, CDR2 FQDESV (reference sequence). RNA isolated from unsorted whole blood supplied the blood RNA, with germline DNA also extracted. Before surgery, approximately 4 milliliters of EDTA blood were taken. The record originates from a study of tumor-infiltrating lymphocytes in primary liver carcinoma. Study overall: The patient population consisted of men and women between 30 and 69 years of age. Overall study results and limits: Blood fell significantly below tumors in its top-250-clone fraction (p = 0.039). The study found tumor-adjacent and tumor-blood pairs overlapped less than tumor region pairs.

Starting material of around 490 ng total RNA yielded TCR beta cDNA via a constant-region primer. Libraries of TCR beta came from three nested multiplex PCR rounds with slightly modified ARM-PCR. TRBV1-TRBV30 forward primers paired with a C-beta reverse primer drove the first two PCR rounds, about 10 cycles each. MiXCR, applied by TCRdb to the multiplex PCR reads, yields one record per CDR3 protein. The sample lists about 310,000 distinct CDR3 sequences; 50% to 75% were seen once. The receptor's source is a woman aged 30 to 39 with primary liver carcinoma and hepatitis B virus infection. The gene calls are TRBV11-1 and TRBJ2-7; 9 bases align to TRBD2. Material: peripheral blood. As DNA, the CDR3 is TGTGCCAGCAACCCCCGACAGCGGGAGGCATACGAGCAGTACTTC. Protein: CASNPRQREAYEQYF.